This T cell receptor (beta chain) was found in a study of T-cell reconstitution after alpha-beta-depleted transplantation in children. This clonotype was counted between two and nine times. The CDR3 has 14 amino acids. Germline V gene data show CDR1 as SGDLS and CDR2 as YYNGEE. V lost 0 bases and J 3 bases, leaving 9 bases between the germline ends. The TCRbeta library incorporated unique molecular identifiers. MiXCR, run by TCRdb on the PCR reads, gives a single entry per CDR3 protein. The sample holds some 600,000 distinct CDR3 sequences, roughly 17% seen once. The V gene is TRBV9, the J gene TRBJ1-1, with TRBD1 as a possible D gene (5 bases). The source is a human donor who donated a stem cell graft to a child with acute myeloid leukemia. The source material was PBMCs from the stem cell graft donor, sampled from the stem cell graft. CDR3 sequence (DNA): TGTGCCAGCAGCGTAGAGGTCAGGGACACTGAAGCTTTCTTT. It codes for CASSVEVRDTEAFF.